This TCR beta chain was obtained from a study of beta chain features in type 1 diabetes. Trimming took 6 bases from V and 8 from J; bases not matched to a gene: 4. CDR1 MNHEY and CDR2 SMNVEV come from the germline V gene (reference sequence). The CDR3 has 13 residues. Findings and caveats of the study: For Type 1 diabetes patients, all four CD4+ subsets carried TCRB CDR3s that were moderately but significantly shorter. Researchers caution that PCR might favor shorter templates, equally among patients and controls.

cDNA synthesis used the whole RNA isolate, giving expressed TCRB sequences. Sequenced by immunoSEQ multiplex PCR; TCRdb stores in-frame clones only, minus some. This table holds a few hundred thousand clones, approximately 16% found once. Worth noting for this clone: Its antigen is not identified.

It was via CD45RO/CCR7/CD25/CD127/CD95/CD27 that CD4+ naive, central memory, regulatory and stem cell-like memory cells were sorted. Populations obtained by sorting all exceeded 95% purity. The receptor was derived from a woman aged 18-35 years in good health. The chain recombines TRBV27 with TRBJ2-1, with TRBD2 identical over 10 bases. The source material was naive CD4+ T cells from blood. CDR3 region: CASSPSGSYEQFF. The CDR3 region has the DNA TGTGCCAGCAGCCCTAGCGGGAGTTATGAGCAGTTCTTC.